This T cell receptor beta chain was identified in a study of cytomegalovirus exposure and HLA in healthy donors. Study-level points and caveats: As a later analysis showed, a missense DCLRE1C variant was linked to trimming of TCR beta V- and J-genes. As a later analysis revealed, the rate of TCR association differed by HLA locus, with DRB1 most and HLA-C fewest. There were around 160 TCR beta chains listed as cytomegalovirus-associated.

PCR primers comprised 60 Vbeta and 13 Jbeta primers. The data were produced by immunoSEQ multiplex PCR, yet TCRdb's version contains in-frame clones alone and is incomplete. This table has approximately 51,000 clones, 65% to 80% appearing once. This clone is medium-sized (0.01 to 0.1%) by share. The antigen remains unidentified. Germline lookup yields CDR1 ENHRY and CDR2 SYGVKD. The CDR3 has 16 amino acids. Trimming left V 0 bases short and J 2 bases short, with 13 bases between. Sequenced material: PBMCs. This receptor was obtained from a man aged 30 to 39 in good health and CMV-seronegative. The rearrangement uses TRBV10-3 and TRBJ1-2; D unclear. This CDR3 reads CAISESGGQPNYGYTF. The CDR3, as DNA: TGTGCCATCAGTGAGTCGGGAGGGCAGCCAAACTATGGCTACACCTTC.